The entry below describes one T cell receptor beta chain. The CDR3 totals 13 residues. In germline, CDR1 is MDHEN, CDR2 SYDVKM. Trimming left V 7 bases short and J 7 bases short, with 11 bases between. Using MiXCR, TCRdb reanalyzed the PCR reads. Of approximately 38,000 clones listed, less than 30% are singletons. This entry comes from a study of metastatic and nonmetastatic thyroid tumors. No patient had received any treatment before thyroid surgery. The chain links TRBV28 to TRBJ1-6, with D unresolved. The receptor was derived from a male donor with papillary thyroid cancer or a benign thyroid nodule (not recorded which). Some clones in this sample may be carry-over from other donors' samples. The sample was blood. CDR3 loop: CASTRTENSPLHF. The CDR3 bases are TGTGCCAGCACCCGGACGGAGAATTCACCCCTCCACTTT.